This TCR beta chain was sequenced in a study of T cells in Graves' hyperthyroidism and ophthalmopathy. V was trimmed by 7 bases and J by 0 bases, leaving 16 bases between them. Germline loops: CDR1 MNHNS, CDR2 SASEGT. The CDR3 length is 15 residues. This clonotype was seen a few times. Amplified regions were TCR beta CDR3 sequences from RNA transcripts. Initially, a first-round RT-PCR of the TCR CDR3 employed the HTBI primer set. In TCRdb, the multiplex PCR reads were re-called with MiXCR into one record per CDR3 protein. The table shows around 370,000 distinct CDR3 sequences, with 18% occurring only once. Disease duration was under 3 months in the ophthalmopathy patients, who also had a Clinical Activity Score of at least 3 and a NOSPECS grade of at least 4.

The sequencing input was blood. The TCR sequence derives from a man aged 18-30 years with Graves' ophthalmopathy. The gene calls are TRBV6-1 and TRBJ2-7, with D perhaps matching TRBD1 (5 bases). The CDR3 protein is CASTLVDKSSYEQYF. The DNA of the CDR3 is TGTGCCAGCACCCTAGTGGACAAGAGCTCCTACGAGCAGTACTTC.